The clone carrying this TCR beta chain occurred once. Its cognate antigen is unknown. Trimming cost V 6 bases and J 6 bases; bases outside gene matches: 13. Germline V gives CDR1 MDHEN, CDR2 SYDVKM. The CDR3 is 15 amino acids. The data derive from a study of Tregs in tolerant kidney transplant recipients. Assay: immunoSEQ multiplex PCR; the TCRdb copy retains only in-frame clones and omits some. The sample yields about 61,000 clones, roughly 85% seen once. Whole-study findings and limits: Biological reproducibility was not directly addressed, but technical replication error appeared minimal. Some patients' samples used different primers over time, so nucleotide sequences weren't comparable.

This chain joins TRBV28 and TRBJ1-2; 7 bases agree with TRBD1. The source is a human donor who received a combined kidney and bone marrow transplant. The sequencing here drew on Tregs from blood, taken before the transplant. CDR3 amino acids: CASRDPTGRGDGYTF. The CDR3 DNA follows: TGTGCCAGCAGGGACCCGACAGGGCGGGGTGATGGCTACACCTTC.